This T cell receptor beta chain was profiled in a study of regulatory T cells in long-lasting Graves disease. Across the whole study: Graves' patients diagnosed newly had used antithyroid drugs under 3 months.

The TCR beta library used iRepertoire HTBI primers with Arm-PCR amplification of CDR3. MiXCR, applied by TCRdb to the multiplex PCR reads, yields one record per CDR3 protein. The sample has hundreds of thousands of distinct CDR3 sequences, around 13% seen once. Described time point: newly diagnosed GD, antithyroid drugs for less than 3 months. Making the TCR library involved RNA that had been extracted from PBMCs. Per germline, CDR1 SGDLS and CDR2 YYNGEE. Trimming cost V 3 bases and J 9 bases, with 13 bases left between them. This CDR3 comprises 14 residues. These sequences were also reported in another study, on T cells in Graves' hyperthyroidism and ophthalmopathy.

The sample in question was peripheral blood mononuclear cells (PBMCs), obtained at new diagnosis, from a patient treated with antithyroid drugs. The sequence derives from a woman between 25 and 40 years old with Graves disease. The chain joins TRBV9 to TRBJ1-6; unclear D gene. This CDR3 reads CASSATPGPSPLHF. The CDR3 DNA sequence: TGTGCCAGCAGCGCCACCCCGGGTCCTTCACCCCTCCACTTT.